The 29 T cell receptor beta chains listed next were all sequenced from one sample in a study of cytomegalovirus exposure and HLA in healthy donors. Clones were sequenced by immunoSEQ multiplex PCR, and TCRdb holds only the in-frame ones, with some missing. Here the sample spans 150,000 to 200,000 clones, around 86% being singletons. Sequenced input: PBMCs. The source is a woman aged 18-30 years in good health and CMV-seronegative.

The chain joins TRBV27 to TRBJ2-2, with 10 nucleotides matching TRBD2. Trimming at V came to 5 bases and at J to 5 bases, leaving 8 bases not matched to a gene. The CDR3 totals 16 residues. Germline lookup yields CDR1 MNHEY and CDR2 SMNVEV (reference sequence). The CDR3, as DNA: TGTGCCAGCAGTGTATTCGGGACTAGCGTTACCGGGGAGCTGTTTTTT. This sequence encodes CASSVFGTSVTGELFF.

The CDR3 sequence: CASSWNTGELFF. In nucleotides, the CDR3 is TGTGCCAGCAGCTGGAACACCGGGGAGCTGTTTTTT. V gene TRBV6-1 combines with J gene TRBJ2-2; D not certain. Per germline, CDR1 MNHNS and CDR2 SASEGT. The CDR3 runs 12 residues. V was shortened by 6 bases and J by 1 base, with 3 bases between the two germline ends.

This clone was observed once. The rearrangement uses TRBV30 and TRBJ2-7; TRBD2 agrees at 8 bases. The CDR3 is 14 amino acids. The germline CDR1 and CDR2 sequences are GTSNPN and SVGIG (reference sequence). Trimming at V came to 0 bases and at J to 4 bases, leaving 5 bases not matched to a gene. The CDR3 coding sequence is TGTGCCTGGAGTGTATTAGCGGGAAGATACGAGCAGTACTTC. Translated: CAWSVLAGRYEQYF.

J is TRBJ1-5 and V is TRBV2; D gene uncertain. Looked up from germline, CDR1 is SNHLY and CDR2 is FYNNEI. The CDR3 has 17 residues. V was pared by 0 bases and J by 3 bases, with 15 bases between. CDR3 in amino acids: CASSEAHVPENNQPQHF. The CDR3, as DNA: TGTGCCAGCAGTGAAGCGCATGTCCCAGAAAACAATCAGCCCCAGCATTTT.

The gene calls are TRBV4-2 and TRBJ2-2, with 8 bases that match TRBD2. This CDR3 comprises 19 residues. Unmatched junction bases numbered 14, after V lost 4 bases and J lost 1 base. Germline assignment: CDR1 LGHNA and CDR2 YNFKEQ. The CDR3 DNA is TGTGCCAGCAGCCCAAGACCGGGACTAGGGGGTTTGAACACCGGGGAGCTGTTTTTT. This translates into CASSPRPGLGGLNTGELFF.

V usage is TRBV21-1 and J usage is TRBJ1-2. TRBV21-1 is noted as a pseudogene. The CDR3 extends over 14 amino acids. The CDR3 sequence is CASSPMKGGGGYTF. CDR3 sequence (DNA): TGTGCCAGCAGCCCGATGAAAGGGGGGGGTGGCTACACCTTC.

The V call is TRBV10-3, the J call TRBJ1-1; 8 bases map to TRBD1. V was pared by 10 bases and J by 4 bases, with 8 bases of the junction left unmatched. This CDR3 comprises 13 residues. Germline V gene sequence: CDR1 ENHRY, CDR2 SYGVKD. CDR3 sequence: CATDGQGGTEAFF. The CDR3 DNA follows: TGTGCCACCGACGGACAGGGAGGCACTGAAGCTTTCTTT.

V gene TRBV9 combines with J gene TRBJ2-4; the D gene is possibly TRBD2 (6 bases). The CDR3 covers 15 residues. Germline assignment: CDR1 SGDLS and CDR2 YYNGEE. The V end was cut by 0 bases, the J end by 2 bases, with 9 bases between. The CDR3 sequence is CASSVERGSKNIQYF. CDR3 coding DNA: TGTGCCAGCAGCGTAGAACGGGGGTCCAAAAACATTCAGTACTTC.

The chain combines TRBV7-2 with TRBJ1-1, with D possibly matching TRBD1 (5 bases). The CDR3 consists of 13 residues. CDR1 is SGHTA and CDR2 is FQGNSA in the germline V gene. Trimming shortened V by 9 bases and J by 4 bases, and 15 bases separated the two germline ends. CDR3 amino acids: CASGGGLGTEAFF. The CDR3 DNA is TGTGCCAGTGGGGGGGGACTGGGCACTGAAGCTTTCTTT. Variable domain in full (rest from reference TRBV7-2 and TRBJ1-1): GAGVSQSPSNKVTEKGKDVELRCDPISGHTALYWYRQSLGQGLEFLIYFQGNSAPDKSGLPSDRFSAERTGGSVSTLTIQRTQQEDSAVYLCASGGGLGTEAFFGQGTRLTVV.

Written as DNA, the CDR3 is TGTGCCAGCAGCCCAGGGGGACGGGCCAGCTACGAGCAGTACTTC. Its translation is CASSPGGRASYEQYF. The chain joins TRBV11-3 to TRBJ2-7; 7 bases are shared with TRBD1. The ends lost 5 bases at V and 3 bases at J; junction bases unmatched: 10. The germline CDR1 and CDR2 sequences are SGHNT and YENEEA. The CDR3 extends over 15 amino acids.

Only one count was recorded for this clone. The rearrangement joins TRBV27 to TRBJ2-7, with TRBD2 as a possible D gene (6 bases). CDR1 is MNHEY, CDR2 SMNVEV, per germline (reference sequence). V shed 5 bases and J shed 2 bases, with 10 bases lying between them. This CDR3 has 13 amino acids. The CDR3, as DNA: TGTGCCAGCAGTCCGCGGGGCACCTACGAGCAGTACTTC. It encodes CASSPRGTYEQYF.

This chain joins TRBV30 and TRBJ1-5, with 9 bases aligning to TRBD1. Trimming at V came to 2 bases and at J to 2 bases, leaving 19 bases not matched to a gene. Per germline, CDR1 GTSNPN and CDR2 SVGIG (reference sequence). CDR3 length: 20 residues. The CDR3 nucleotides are TGTGCCTGGAGTCCCCCCTCGAGGACAGGGGTCGGAATAGGCAATCAGCCCCAGCATTTT. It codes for CAWSPPSRTGVGIGNQPQHF.

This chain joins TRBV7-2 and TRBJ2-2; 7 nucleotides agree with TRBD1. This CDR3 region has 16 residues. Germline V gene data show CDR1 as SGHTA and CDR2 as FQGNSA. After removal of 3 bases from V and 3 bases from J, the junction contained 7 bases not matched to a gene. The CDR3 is CASSFSPGQYTGELFF. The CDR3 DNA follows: TGTGCCAGCAGCTTTTCCCCGGGACAGTACACCGGGGAGCTGTTTTTT. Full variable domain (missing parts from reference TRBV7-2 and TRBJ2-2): GAGVSQSPSNKVTEKGKDVELRCDPISGHTALYWYRQSLGQGLEFLIYFQGNSAPDKSGLPSDRFSAERTGGSVSTLTIQRTQQEDSAVYLCASSFSPGQYTGELFFGEGSRLTVL.

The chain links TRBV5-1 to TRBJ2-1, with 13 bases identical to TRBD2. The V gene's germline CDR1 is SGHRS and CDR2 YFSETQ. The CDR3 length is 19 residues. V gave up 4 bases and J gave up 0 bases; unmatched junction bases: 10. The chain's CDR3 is CASSPEGTSGVSSYNEQFF. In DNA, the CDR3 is TGCGCCAGCAGCCCCGAAGGGACTAGCGGGGTGAGCTCCTACAATGAGCAGTTCTTC. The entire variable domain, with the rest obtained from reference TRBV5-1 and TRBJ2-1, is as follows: KAGVTQTPRYLIKTRGQQVTLSCSPISGHRSVSWYQQTPGQGLQFLFEYFSETQRNKGNFPGRFSGRQFSNSRSEMNVSTLELGDSALYLCASSPEGTSGVSSYNEQFFGPGTRLTVL.

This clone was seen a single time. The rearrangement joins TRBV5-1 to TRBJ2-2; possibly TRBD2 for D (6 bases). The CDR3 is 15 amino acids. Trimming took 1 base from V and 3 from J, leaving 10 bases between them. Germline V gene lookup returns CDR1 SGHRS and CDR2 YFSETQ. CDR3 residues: CASSLQGLYTGELFF. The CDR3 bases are TGCGCCAGCAGCTTGCAAGGACTATACACCGGGGAGCTGTTTTTT.

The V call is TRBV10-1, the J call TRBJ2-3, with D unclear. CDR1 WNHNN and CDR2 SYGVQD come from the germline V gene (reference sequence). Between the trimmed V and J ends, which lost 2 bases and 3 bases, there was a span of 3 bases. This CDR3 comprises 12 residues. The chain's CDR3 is CASSETTDTQYF. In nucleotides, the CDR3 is TGCGCCAGCAGTGAGACTACAGATACGCAGTATTTT.

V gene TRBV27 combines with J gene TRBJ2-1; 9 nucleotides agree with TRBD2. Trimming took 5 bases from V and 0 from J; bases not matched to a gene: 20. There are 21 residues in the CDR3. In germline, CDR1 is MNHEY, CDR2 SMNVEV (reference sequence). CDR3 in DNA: TGTGCCAGCAGTCCCCGCGGGAGGGCCAAGGGTGGCACTTCCTCCTACAATGAGCAGTTCTTC. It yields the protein CASSPRGRAKGGTSSYNEQFF.

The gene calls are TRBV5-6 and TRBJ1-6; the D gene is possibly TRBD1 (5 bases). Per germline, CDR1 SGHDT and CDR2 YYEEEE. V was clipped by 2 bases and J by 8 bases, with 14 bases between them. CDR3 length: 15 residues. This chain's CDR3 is CASSFGVSGYSPLHF. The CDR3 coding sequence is TGTGCCAGCAGCTTTGGCGTTTCAGGGTATTCACCCCTCCACTTT.

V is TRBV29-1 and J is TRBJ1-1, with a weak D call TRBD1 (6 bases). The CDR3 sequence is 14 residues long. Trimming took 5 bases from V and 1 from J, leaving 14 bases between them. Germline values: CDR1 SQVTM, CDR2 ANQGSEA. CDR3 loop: CSVTGHLKNTEAFF. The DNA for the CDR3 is TGCAGCGTTACGGGACACCTGAAGAACACTGAAGCTTTCTTT.

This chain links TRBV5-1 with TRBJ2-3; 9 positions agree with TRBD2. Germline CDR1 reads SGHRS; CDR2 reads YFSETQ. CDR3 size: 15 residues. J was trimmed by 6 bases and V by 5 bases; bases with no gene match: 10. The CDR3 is CASSRAGGPQDTQYF. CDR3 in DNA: TGCGCCAGCAGTCGGGCGGGAGGGCCTCAGGATACGCAGTATTTT.

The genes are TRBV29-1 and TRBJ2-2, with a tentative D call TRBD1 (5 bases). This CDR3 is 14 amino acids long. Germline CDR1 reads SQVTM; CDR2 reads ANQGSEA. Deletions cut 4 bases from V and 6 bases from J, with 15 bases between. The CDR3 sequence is CSVAGLRGAGELFF. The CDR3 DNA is TGCAGCGTTGCTGGCTTAAGGGGTGCCGGGGAGCTGTTTTTT.

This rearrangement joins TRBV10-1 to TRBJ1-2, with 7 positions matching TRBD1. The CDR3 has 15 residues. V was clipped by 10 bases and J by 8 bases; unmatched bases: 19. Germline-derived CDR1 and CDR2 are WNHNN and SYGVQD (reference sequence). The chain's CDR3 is CANPPRTGPIEGYTF. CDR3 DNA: TGCGCCAACCCACCCCGGACAGGCCCCATAGAGGGCTACACCTTC.

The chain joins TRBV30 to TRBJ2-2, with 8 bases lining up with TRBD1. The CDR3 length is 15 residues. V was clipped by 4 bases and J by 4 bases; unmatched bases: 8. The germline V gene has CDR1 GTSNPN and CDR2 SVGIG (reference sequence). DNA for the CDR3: TGTGCCTGGACCCCGGACAGGGTAGGCACCGGGGAGCTGTTTTTT. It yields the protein CAWTPDRVGTGELFF.

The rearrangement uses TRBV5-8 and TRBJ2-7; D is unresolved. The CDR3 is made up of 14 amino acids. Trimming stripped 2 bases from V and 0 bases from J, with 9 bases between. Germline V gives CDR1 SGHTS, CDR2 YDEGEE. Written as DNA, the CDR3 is TGTGCCAGCAGCTTACTTGTTCACTCCTACGAGCAGTACTTC. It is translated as CASSLLVHSYEQYF.

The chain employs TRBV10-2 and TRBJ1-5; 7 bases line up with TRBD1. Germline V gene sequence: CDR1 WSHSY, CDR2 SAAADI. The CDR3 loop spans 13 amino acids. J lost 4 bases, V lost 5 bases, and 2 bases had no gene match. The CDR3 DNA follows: TGCGCCAGCAGTTCGACAGGGAATCAGCCCCAGCATTTT. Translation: CASSSTGNQPQHF.

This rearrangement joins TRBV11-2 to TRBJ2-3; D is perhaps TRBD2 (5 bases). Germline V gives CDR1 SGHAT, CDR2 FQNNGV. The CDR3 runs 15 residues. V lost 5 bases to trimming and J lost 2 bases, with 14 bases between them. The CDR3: CASSRFERDTDTQYF. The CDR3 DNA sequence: TGTGCCAGCAGCCGGTTCGAGAGGGACACAGATACGCAGTATTTT.

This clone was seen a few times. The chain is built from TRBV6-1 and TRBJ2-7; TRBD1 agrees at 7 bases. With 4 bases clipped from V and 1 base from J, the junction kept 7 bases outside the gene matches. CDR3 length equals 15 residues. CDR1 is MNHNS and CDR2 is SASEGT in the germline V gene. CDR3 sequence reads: CASSGMGQTSYEQYF. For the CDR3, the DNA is TGTGCCAGCAGTGGAATGGGACAGACGTCCTACGAGCAGTACTTC.

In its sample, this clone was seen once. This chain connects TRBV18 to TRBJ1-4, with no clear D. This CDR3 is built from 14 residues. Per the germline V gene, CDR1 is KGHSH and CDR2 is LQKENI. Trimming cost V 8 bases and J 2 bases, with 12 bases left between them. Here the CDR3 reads CASRRGSTNEKLFF. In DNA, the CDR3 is TGTGCCAGCCGTCGGGGTTCCACTAATGAAAAACTGTTTTTT.

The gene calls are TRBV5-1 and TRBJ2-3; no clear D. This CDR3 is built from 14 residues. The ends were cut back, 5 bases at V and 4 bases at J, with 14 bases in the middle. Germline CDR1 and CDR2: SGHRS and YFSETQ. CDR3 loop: CASRPATAPDTQYF. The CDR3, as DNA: TGCGCCAGCAGGCCTGCGACTGCGCCAGATACGCAGTATTTT. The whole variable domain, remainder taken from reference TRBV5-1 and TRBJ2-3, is KAGVTQTPRYLIKTRGQQVTLSCSPISGHRSVSWYQQTPGQGLQFLFEYFSETQRNKGNFPGRFSGRQFSNSRSEMNVSTLELGDSALYLCASRPATAPDTQYFGPGTRLTVL.